This T cell receptor (beta chain) was observed in a study of post-analysis software for immune sequencing data. The wider study: In terms of disease course, relapsing-remitting, secondary progressive and progressive-relapsing multiple sclerosis were included.

cDNA libraries for TCR beta contained unique molecular identifiers. TCRdb reprocessed the PCR reads with MiXCR, giving one entry per CDR3 protein. The sample yields hundreds of thousands of distinct CDR3 sequences, under 70% seen once. CDR3 length: 15 amino acids. V dropped 0 bases and J dropped 8 bases, with 15 bases sitting between them. The germline V gene has CDR1 SGHRS and CDR2 YFSETQ. Study conclusions and caveats: Multiple sclerosis patients showed significantly lower normalized Chao1 diversity than controls did. Comparison of patients with controls showed five TRBV segments more frequent in patients, TRBV5-6, TRBV5-1 and TRBV20-1 among them.

Concerning this clonotype: The antigen is unknown.

The sequence was obtained from a girl aged 5 to 17 with multiple sclerosis. The rearrangement joins TRBV5-1 to TRBJ2-1; no definite D call. The specimen sequenced was blood. The CDR3 bases are TGCGCCAGCAGCTTGGAAGAGCTCCGTCGGGATGAGCAGTTCTTC. Translating it yields CASSLEELRRDEQFF.